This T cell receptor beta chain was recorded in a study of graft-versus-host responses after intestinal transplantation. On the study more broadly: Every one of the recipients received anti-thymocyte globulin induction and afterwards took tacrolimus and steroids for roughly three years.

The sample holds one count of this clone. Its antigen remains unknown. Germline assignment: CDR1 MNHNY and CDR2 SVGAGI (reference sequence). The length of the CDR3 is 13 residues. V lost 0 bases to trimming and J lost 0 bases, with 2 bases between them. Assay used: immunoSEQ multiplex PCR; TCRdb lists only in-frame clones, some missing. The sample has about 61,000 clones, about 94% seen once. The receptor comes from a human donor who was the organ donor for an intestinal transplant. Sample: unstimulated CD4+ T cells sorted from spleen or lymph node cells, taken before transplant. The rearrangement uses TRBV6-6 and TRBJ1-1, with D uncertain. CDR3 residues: CASSYSLNTEAFF. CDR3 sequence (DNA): TGTGCCAGCAGTTACTCTCTGAACACTGAAGCTTTCTTT.